What follows are 24 T cell receptor beta chains derived from one specimen sequenced in a study of blood T cell repertoires in COVID-19. This table comes from immunoSEQ multiplex PCR, and its TCRdb copy is limited to in-frame clones, with some not included. The top ten hold around 2.5% of the sample, which has 250,000 or so clones, around 83% seen once. Sequenced material: peripheral blood. Receptor source: a man aged 35 to 55 who had recovered from COVID-19.

The chain couples TRBV15 to TRBJ2-5; D is undetermined. This CDR3 contains 11 residues. Deletions cut 8 bases from V and 5 bases from J, with 9 bases between. Per germline, CDR1 LNHNV and CDR2 YYDKDF (reference sequence). The CDR3 DNA is TGTGCCACCCAAATTTTGGAGACCCAGTACTTC. Translating gives CATQILETQYF.

The V call is TRBV6-5, the J call TRBJ2-3; TRBD2 might be the D (5 bases). Germline V lookup: CDR1 MNHEY, CDR2 SVGAGI. The CDR3 covers 15 residues. The ends were cut back, 6 bases at V and 2 bases at J, with 15 bases in the middle. The CDR3: CASRLSHGVTDTQYF. Here the CDR3 DNA reads TGTGCCAGCAGGCTGTCTCACGGGGTCACAGATACGCAGTATTTT.

This chain joins TRBV7-2 and TRBJ1-2; D gene ambiguous. The V gene's germline CDR1 is SGHTA and CDR2 FQGNSA. The ends were cut back, 0 bases at V and 2 bases at J, with 10 bases in the middle. The length of the CDR3 is 15 residues. The CDR3 reads CASSLARDGNYGYTF. Here the CDR3 DNA reads TGTGCCAGCAGCTTAGCGAGGGATGGGAACTATGGCTACACCTTC. Full variable domain (remainder filled in from reference TRBV7-2 and TRBJ1-2): GAGVSQSPSNKVTEKGKDVELRCDPISGHTALYWYRQSLGQGLEFLIYFQGNSAPDKSGLPSDRFSAERTGGSVSTLTIQRTQQEDSAVYLCASSLARDGNYGYTFGSGTRLTVV.

The chain couples TRBV6-5 to TRBJ1-4; maybe TRBD1 (6 bases). The CDR3 is 15 residues long. The germline CDR1 and CDR2 sequences are MNHEY and SVGAGI. Trimming shortened V by 5 bases and J by 7 bases, and 17 bases separated the two germline ends. The CDR3 loop is CASSRTSGEGEKLFF. In DNA, the CDR3 is TGTGCCAGCAGTCGTACCTCAGGGGAGGGTGAAAAACTGTTTTTT.

The chain links TRBV7-9 to TRBJ1-1; the D gene is possibly TRBD1 (5 bases). In germline, CDR1 is SEHNR, CDR2 FQNEAQ (reference sequence). Trimming removed 5 bases from V and 7 bases from J, with 14 bases in between. The CDR3 spans 13 residues. CDR3 coding DNA: TGTGCCAGCAGCCCGTTCGGGGGTGTTGAAGCTTTCTTT. Translated: CASSPFGGVEAFF.

This clone was counted only a few times. The identical CDR3 is also encoded by other nucleotide sequences in the sample. The chain links TRBV5-4 to TRBJ2-5, with 8 bases aligning to TRBD1. Losses at the gene ends were 4 bases for V and 4 bases for J; bases not matched to a gene: 6. The germline CDR1 and CDR2 sequences are SGHNT and YYREEE (reference sequence). The CDR3 sequence is 14 residues long. CDR3 nucleotides: TGTGCCAGCAGCCTTGACAGGGGAGTAGAGACCCAGTACTTC. It codes for CASSLDRGVETQYF.

As concerns this clone: Germline is not matched at one junction end, which may reflect a read error. The chain has TRBV9 and TRBJ2-1, with 10 bases lining up with TRBD2. The length of the CDR3 is 15 residues. Germline V gene lookup returns CDR1 SGDLS and CDR2 YYNGEE. The CDR3 DNA sequence: TGTGCCAGCAGTGTAGCGGGAGGCCACAACAATGAGCAGTTCTTC. This encodes CASSVAGGHNNEQFF. The complete variable domain, with remaining parts taken from reference TRBV9 and TRBJ2-1, reads DSGVTQTPKHLITATGQRVTLRCSPRSGDLSVYWYQQSLDQGLQFLIQYYNGEERAKGNILERFSAQQFPDLHSELNLSSLELGDSALYFCASSVAGGHNNEQFFGPGTRLTVL.

A few counts support this clone. CDR3 in amino acids: CASSLRSERTYEQYF. The CDR3 DNA sequence: TGTGCCAGCAGCTTAAGGTCAGAGCGCACCTACGAGCAGTACTTC. This chain connects TRBV7-2 to TRBJ2-7; D not resolved. Germline values: CDR1 SGHTA, CDR2 FQGNSA. V dropped 2 bases and J dropped 2 bases, with 13 bases sitting between them. CDR3 length: 15 residues. Full variable domain (rest looked up from reference TRBV7-2 and TRBJ2-7): GAGVSQSPSNKVTEKGKDVELRCDPISGHTALYWYRQSLGQGLEFLIYFQGNSAPDKSGLPSDRFSAERTGGSVSTLTIQRTQQEDSAVYLCASSLRSERTYEQYFGPGTRLTVT.

The gene calls are TRBV18 and TRBJ2-6, with 9 positions matching TRBD1. After removal of 3 bases from V and 2 bases from J, the junction contained 5 bases not matched to a gene. Germline V gives CDR1 KGHSH, CDR2 LQKENI. The CDR3 is 17 residues long. The CDR3 spells CASSPKGTGTGANVLTF. The DNA of the CDR3 is TGTGCCAGCTCACCCAAAGGGACAGGGACTGGGGCCAACGTCCTGACTTTC.

Concerning this clone: This sample includes further DNA sequences coding for the same CDR3. V usage is TRBV5-1 and J usage is TRBJ1-2, with a possible D match to TRBD1 (5 bases). Trimming removed 0 bases from V and 2 bases from J, with 11 bases in between. This CDR3 has 15 residues. Germline CDR1 and CDR2: SGHRS and YFSETQ. CDR3 in DNA: TGCGCCAGCAGCTTGGCGGCGGGGGGGAACTATGGCTACACCTTC. Protein: CASSLAAGGNYGYTF.

There are a few counts of this clone. The genes are TRBV5-1 and TRBJ1-2; D is uncertain. This CDR3 has 13 residues. Trimming stripped 2 bases from V and 0 bases from J, with 5 bases between. Germline V gene lookup returns CDR1 SGHRS and CDR2 YFSETQ. This CDR3 reads CASSFTANYGYTF. The CDR3 DNA reads as TGCGCCAGCAGCTTTACAGCTAACTATGGCTACACCTTC.

This clone was detected a few times. The chain is built from TRBV3-1 (or the pseudogene TRBV3-2) and TRBJ2-5, with 7 nucleotides matching TRBD1. Trimming removed 4 bases from V and 4 bases from J; junction bases left unmatched: 6. In germline, CDR1 is LGHDT, CDR2 YNNKEL (reference sequence). This CDR3 has 14 residues. In DNA form, the CDR3 reads TGTGCCAGCAGCCCGAGCTCAGGGGGAGAGACCCAGTACTTC. Residues: CASSPSSGGETQYF.

The chain is built from TRBV12-5 and TRBJ2-3; 9 nucleotides line up with TRBD2. CDR1 LGHNT and CDR2 FRNRAP come from the germline V gene. V trimming: 5 bases; J trimming: 0 bases; junction bases outside the gene matches: 6. The CDR3 spans 16 residues. Written as DNA, the CDR3 is TGTGCTAGTGGTACGGGACTAGCTATGAGCACAGATACGCAGTATTTT. The encoded protein is CASGTGLAMSTDTQYF.

The chain couples TRBV18 to TRBJ2-7; 7 bases align to TRBD1. The ends lost 3 bases at V and 1 base at J; junction bases unmatched: 6. Germline CDR1 KGHSH, CDR2 LQKENI. The CDR3 spans 15 residues. The DNA of the CDR3 is TGTGCCAGCTCACCCAGGGACAGCAAATCCTACGAGCAGTACTTC. Translated: CASSPRDSKSYEQYF.

The chain recombines TRBV7-2 with TRBJ2-3, with 15 bases that match TRBD2. Germline assignment: CDR1 SGHTA and CDR2 FQGNSA. V shed 4 bases, J shed 6 bases, and the junction held 5 bases outside the gene matches. CDR3 size: 16 residues. The CDR3: CASSSRTSGGVDTQYF. The CDR3 DNA sequence: TGTGCCAGCAGCTCGAGGACTAGCGGGGGGGTGGATACGCAGTATTTT.

This chain links TRBV30 with TRBJ2-1, with 9 bases matching TRBD1. V dropped 0 bases and J dropped 8; count of bases not matched to a gene: 5. The CDR3 loop spans 14 amino acids. Germline CDR1 and CDR2: GTSNPN and SVGIG (reference sequence). In DNA form, the CDR3 reads TGTGCCTGGAGTGTGGGAAGGACAGGGGATGAGCAGTTCTTC. Encoded protein: CAWSVGRTGDEQFF.

J is TRBJ2-7 and V is TRBV7-2; a possible D gene is TRBD1 (6 bases). V gave up 4 bases and J gave up 3 bases, with 16 bases separating them. The CDR3 length is 15 residues. Germline lookup yields CDR1 SGHTA and CDR2 FQGNSA. The CDR3 region has the DNA TGTGCCAGCAGCTCGTCGGGGACATCTTTCTACGAGCAGTACTTC. It yields the protein CASSSSGTSFYEQYF.

This chain connects TRBV27 to TRBJ2-5, with TRBD1 matching over 9 bases. V was pared by 6 bases and J by 3 bases, with 2 bases of the junction left unmatched. The germline CDR1 and CDR2 sequences are MNHEY and SMNVEV (reference sequence). This CDR3 has 13 residues. The CDR3 region has the DNA TGTGCCAGCAGGACAGGGGGGGAAGAGACCCAGTACTTC. Protein product: CASRTGGEETQYF.

The chain is built from TRBV7-8 and TRBJ2-7; 8 nucleotides align to TRBD2. The CDR3 is 14 amino acids. The germline CDR1 and CDR2 sequences are SGHVS and FQNEAQ. With V trimmed by 2 bases and J by 5 bases, 5 bases remained unmatched. The CDR3, as DNA: TGTGCCAGCAGCTTAAGTAGCGGGAATGACGAGCAGTACTTC. This gives the protein CASSLSSGNDEQYF.

This chain joins TRBV5-1 and TRBJ2-1; D is possibly TRBD2 (6 bases). The CDR3 runs to 15 residues. V was shortened by 1 base and J by 4 bases, with 12 bases between the two germline ends. Germline-derived CDR1 and CDR2 are SGHRS and YFSETQ. The CDR3 sequence is CASSLMRGAYNEQFF. The CDR3 region has the DNA TGCGCCAGCAGCTTGATGCGCGGGGCTTACAATGAGCAGTTCTTC.

The chain couples TRBV2 to TRBJ2-1, with D tentatively TRBD2 (5 bases). Germline V gene lookup returns CDR1 SNHLY and CDR2 FYNNEI. V was clipped by 6 bases and J by 1 base, with 13 bases between them. This CDR3 has 15 amino acids. CDR3 residues: CASSREKGSYNEQFF. The CDR3 DNA sequence: TGTGCCAGCAGCCGGGAAAAAGGGTCCTACAATGAGCAGTTCTTC.

The chain joins TRBV4-3 to TRBJ2-3, with 8 bases fitting TRBD2. Germline lookup yields CDR1 LGHNA and CDR2 YSLEER. Unmatched junction bases numbered 6, after V lost 0 bases and J lost 1 base. The CDR3 covers 17 residues. DNA of the CDR3: TGCGCCAGCAGCCAAGATCTGCCGGGGGGGGGCACAGATACGCAGTATTTT. Protein: CASSQDLPGGGTDTQYF.

V and J are TRBV27 and TRBJ2-5, with 11 positions matching TRBD2. The CDR3 is 15 amino acids. Germline CDR1 MNHEY, CDR2 SMNVEV (reference sequence). J was trimmed by 9 bases and V by 6 bases; bases with no gene match: 12. CDR3 in DNA: TGTGCCAGCAGAGCAGGGGGGACTAGCGGAAAGTCCCAGTACTTC. It specifies CASRAGGTSGKSQYF.

The chain couples TRBV2 to TRBJ2-5, with 7 bases that match TRBD1. J lost 4 bases, V lost 5 bases, and 4 bases had no gene match. CDR3 length: 13 amino acids. The germline V gene has CDR1 SNHLY and CDR2 FYNNEI. The CDR3 nucleotides read TGTGCCAGCAGTCGACAGGGCGGAGAGACCCAGTACTTC. Translation gives CASSRQGGETQYF.